These 23 T cell receptor beta chains were all obtained from the same sample, sequenced in a study of blood T cell repertoires in COVID-19. TCRdb's copy holds only in-frame clones and misses some; the assay was immunoSEQ multiplex PCR. The sample carries about 260,000 clones, about 84% recorded once. Sequencing was performed on PBMCs or T cells enriched from blood (not recorded which). The receptors were sampled from a woman aged 45-65 years who had recovered from COVID-19.

The chain combines TRBV27 with TRBJ2-1; 10 nucleotides line up with TRBD2. The CDR3 contains 16 residues. Trimming at V came to 5 bases and at J to 0 bases, leaving 4 bases not matched to a gene. CDR1 is MNHEY, CDR2 SMNVEV, per germline (reference sequence). CDR3 in amino acids: CASSSGGAFSYNEQFF. In nucleotides, the CDR3 is TGTGCCAGCAGTAGCGGGGGGGCGTTCTCCTACAATGAGCAGTTCTTC.

Regarding this clone: An end of the junction does not agree with germline; a read error may underlie this. J is TRBJ2-7 and V is TRBV28; 10 bases map to TRBD1. Germline V gene lookup returns CDR1 MDHEN and CDR2 SYDVKM. The CDR3 has 14 amino acids. The CDR3 loop reads CASSLWTGGVEQYF. CDR3 coding DNA: TGTGCCAGCAGTCTATGGACAGGGGGGGTCGAGCAGTACTTC.

The J gene is TRBJ2-5, the V gene TRBV27; D possibly matches TRBD1 or TRBD2 (7 bases each). V was pared by 10 bases and J by 2 bases, with 20 bases between. The CDR3 is 15 amino acids. CDR1 is MNHEY and CDR2 is SMNVEV in the germline V gene (reference sequence). For the CDR3, the DNA is TGTGCCACCAGGGGGGGGATGGTAGGGCAAGAGACCCAGTACTTC. It encodes CATRGGMVGQETQYF.

The chain carries TRBV2 and TRBJ1-1, with 7 bases lining up with TRBD1. CDR1 is SNHLY and CDR2 is FYNNEI in the germline V gene. The CDR3 is 12 residues long. Trimming removed 9 bases from V and 5 bases from J; junction bases left unmatched: 6. Here the CDR3 DNA reads TGTGCCAGGAGGGACAGTGCGACTGAAGCTTTCTTT. Translation gives CARRDSATEAFF.

The J gene is TRBJ2-1, the V gene TRBV4-2; TRBD2 agrees at 8 bases. CDR1 is LGHNA, CDR2 YNFKEQ, per germline. The CDR3 has 18 amino acids. With V trimmed by 1 base and J by 8 bases, 16 bases remained unmatched. CDR3 bases: TGTGCCAGCAGCCAAGGGAACCCCGGGACTAGGAAGAGATATGAGCAGTTCTTC. Protein sequence: CASSQGNPGTRKRYEQFF.

The chain uses TRBV21-1 and TRBJ2-3; the tabulated D call, TRBD1, remains unverified against the DNA. TRBV21-1 is shown as a pseudogene. The CDR3 consists of 16 residues. The CDR3 spells CASSPWPTSLTDTQYF. CDR3 nucleotides: TGTGCCAGCAGCCCCTGGCCCACCAGTCTCACAGATACGCAGTATTTT.

The rearrangement links TRBV5-8 to TRBJ2-1; 9 bases line up with TRBD2. The germline CDR1 and CDR2 sequences are SGHTS and YDEGEE. Losses at the gene ends were 2 bases for V and 0 bases for J; bases not matched to a gene: 12. The CDR3 covers 19 residues. The CDR3 DNA follows: TGTGCCAGCAGCTTCACCAGCGGGGGGACCGAACTCTCCTACAATGAGCAGTTCTTC. Its protein product is CASSFTSGGTELSYNEQFF.

The rearrangement links TRBV3-1 (or the pseudogene TRBV3-2) to TRBJ2-3; 9 bases align to TRBD2. The CDR3 contains 18 residues. Germline loops: CDR1 LGHDT, CDR2 YNNKEL (reference sequence). Trimming took 0 bases from V and 1 from J; bases not matched to a gene: 8. The CDR3 bases are TGTGCCAGCAGCCAAGAAGTCGCGGGGGGGCTCCGCACAGATACGCAGTATTTT. Amino acids: CASSQEVAGGLRTDTQYF.

Concerning this clone: An end of the junction differs from the germline gene, which may be a read error. V and J are TRBV29-1 and TRBJ1-1, with no clear D. The CDR3 spans 13 residues. Per the germline V gene, CDR1 is SQVTM and CDR2 is ANQGSEA. Here the CDR3 reads CSVEGRANPEAFF. As DNA, the CDR3 is TGCAGCGTTGAAGGGCGAGCGAACCCTGAAGCTTTCTTT.

V usage is TRBV3-1 (or the pseudogene TRBV3-2) and J usage is TRBJ1-4, with D perhaps matching TRBD1 (5 bases). CDR3 size: 16 residues. Deletions cut 1 base from V and 4 bases from J, with 13 bases between. The V gene's germline CDR1 is LGHDT and CDR2 YNNKEL (reference sequence). The CDR3 is CASSQVGAGLNEKLFF. The CDR3 DNA follows: TGTGCCAGCAGCCAAGTTGGGGCAGGCCTTAATGAAAAACTGTTTTTT.

The V gene is TRBV4-3, the J gene TRBJ2-4; no definite D call. The CDR3 totals 13 residues. Trimming removed 0 bases from V and 10 bases from J, with 10 bases in between. Looked up from germline, CDR1 is LGHNA and CDR2 is YSLEER. As DNA, the CDR3 is TGCGCCAGCAGCCAAGAAATTCACGGGATTCAGTACTTC. This codes for CASSQEIHGIQYF.

V gene TRBV6-5 combines with J gene TRBJ1-1, with 9 bases aligning to TRBD1. The germline gives CDR1 MNHEY, CDR2 SVGAGI. V was pared by 2 bases and J by 5 bases, with 9 bases of the junction left unmatched. This CDR3 has 16 amino acids. The CDR3 region is CASSYRRTGVGTEAFF. The CDR3 coding sequence is TGTGCCAGCAGTTACCGGAGGACAGGGGTTGGGACTGAAGCTTTCTTT.

The chain recombines TRBV7-2 with TRBJ2-7, with 7 bases matching TRBD2. Germline V lookup: CDR1 SGHTA, CDR2 FQGNSA. The J segment lost 2 bases and the V segment lost 1 base, leaving 5 bases of the junction unmatched. The CDR3 length is 15 residues. Written as DNA, the CDR3 is TGTGCCAGCAGCTTAGGGGGGGGTTCACCCTACGAGCAGTACTTC. Its translation is CASSLGGGSPYEQYF. Full variable domain (outside the CDR3, taken from reference TRBV7-2 and TRBJ2-7): GAGVSQSPSNKVTEKGKDVELRCDPISGHTALYWYRQSLGQGLEFLIYFQGNSAPDKSGLPSDRFSAERTGGSVSTLTIQRTQQEDSAVYLCASSLGGGSPYEQYFGPGTRLTVT.

The rearrangement links TRBV4-2 to TRBJ2-2, with TRBD2 identical over 14 bases. This CDR3 is 19 amino acids long. Germline lookup yields CDR1 LGHNA and CDR2 YNFKEQ. The trim removed 1 base at V and 5 bases at J, leaving 9 bases unmatched. Here the CDR3 DNA reads TGTGCCAGCAGCCAAGTTCTCGGGACTAGCGGGAGTGGGACCGGGGAGCTGTTTTTT. Protein product: CASSQVLGTSGSGTGELFF.

J is TRBJ2-1 and V is TRBV5-8, with 12 positions matching TRBD2. This CDR3 is 15 amino acids long. Germline CDR1 reads SGHTS; CDR2 reads YDEGEE. Losses at the gene ends were 0 bases for V and 8 bases for J; bases not matched to a gene: 3. The chain's CDR3 is CASSLGLAGADEQFF. The CDR3 DNA sequence: TGTGCCAGCAGCTTGGGACTAGCGGGGGCGGATGAGCAGTTCTTC.

V and J are TRBV3-1 (or the pseudogene TRBV3-2) and TRBJ2-7; 8 positions agree with TRBD2. The V gene end was trimmed by 4 bases and the J gene end by 5 bases; junction bases not matched to a gene: 10. Per the germline V gene, CDR1 is LGHDT and CDR2 is YNNKEL (reference sequence). CDR3 length: 15 amino acids. In DNA form, the CDR3 reads TGTGCCAGCAGCCCGACTGGGACTAGTCCCCACGAGCAGTACTTC. Residues: CASSPTGTSPHEQYF.

V and J are TRBV7-9 and TRBJ2-3, with 9 bases that match TRBD1. Germline-derived CDR1 and CDR2 are SEHNR and FQNEAQ (reference sequence). The CDR3 has 16 amino acids. V lost 4 bases to trimming and J lost 4 bases; unmatched junction nucleotides: 9. The CDR3 here is CASSYRDRALPDTQYF. The CDR3, as DNA: TGTGCCAGCAGCTACCGGGACAGGGCTCTCCCAGATACGCAGTATTTT.

This chain uses TRBV11-2 with TRBJ2-2; the match to TRBD2 covers 9 bases. The CDR3 runs to 18 residues. Trimming took 3 bases from V and 5 from J; bases not matched to a gene: 13. Germline loops: CDR1 SGHAT, CDR2 FQNNGV. This CDR3 reads CASSFFLAGPRGTGELFF. Here the CDR3 DNA reads TGTGCCAGCAGCTTTTTTCTAGCGGGGCCCCGGGGGACCGGGGAGCTGTTTTTT.

The chain joins TRBV11-3 to TRBJ1-2, with 10 bases that match TRBD1. The CDR3 sequence is 15 residues long. V lost 5 bases and J lost 4; bases outside the gene matches: 7. Germline V gene data show CDR1 as SGHNT and CDR2 as YENEEA. The CDR3 protein is CASSPGTGVFYGYTF. CDR3 nucleotide sequence: TGTGCCAGCAGCCCGGGGACAGGGGTTTTCTATGGCTACACCTTC.

The rearrangement links TRBV30 to TRBJ1-2; D might be TRBD1 (5 bases). Germline CDR1 and CDR2: GTSNPN and SVGIG (reference sequence). CDR3 length: 13 amino acids. Between the trimmed V and J ends, which lost 2 bases and 4 bases, there was a span of 11 bases. As DNA, the CDR3 is TGTGCCTGGAGTCCAGGGATCGCCTATGGCTACACCTTC. It codes for CAWSPGIAYGYTF.

CDR3 residues: CASSLGDRGRTEAFF. In DNA, the CDR3 is TGCGCCAGCAGCTTGGGGGACAGGGGGCGAACTGAAGCTTTCTTT. V usage is TRBV5-1 and J usage is TRBJ1-1, with 12 nucleotides matching TRBD1. V trimming: 0 bases; J trimming: 5 bases; junction bases outside the gene matches: 2. This CDR3 spans 15 amino acids. The germline gives CDR1 SGHRS, CDR2 YFSETQ.

The chain recombines TRBV6-5 with TRBJ1-1; no definite D call. CDR3 length equals 14 residues. The V and J ends lost 5 bases and 0 bases respectively, with 10 bases between them. Germline V gives CDR1 MNHEY, CDR2 SVGAGI. The CDR3 coding sequence is TGTGCCAGCAGTCGCCAAACATTGAACACTGAAGCTTTCTTT. This gives the protein CASSRQTLNTEAFF.

This chain uses TRBV4-3 with TRBJ1-4; D uncertain. The ends were cut back, 0 bases at V and 0 bases at J, with 11 bases in the middle. CDR1 is LGHNA, CDR2 YSLEER, per germline. This CDR3 spans 17 amino acids. DNA of the CDR3: TGCGCCAGCAGCCAAGATGCGGGCCTTGCAACTAATGAAAAACTGTTTTTT. Its protein product is CASSQDAGLATNEKLFF.